The entry below describes one T cell receptor beta chain. Germline V lookup: CDR1 SGHTA, CDR2 FQGNSA. Deletions cut 0 bases from V and 6 bases from J, with 14 bases between. The CDR3 runs 16 residues. This entry belongs to a study of blood T cell repertoires in COVID-19. Study as a whole: PBMCs, B-cell-depleted T cells, or T cells provided the cDNA or gDNA that made up the material.

Original processing notes: Estimates of nucleated cell counts were drawn from the amplification of reference gene primers. Here immunoSEQ multiplex PCR was the method, and the copy in TCRdb shows in-frame clones only, minus some. That table is the source of V, J and clone size, and D and trimming were worked out from the DNA. The profile shows almost 300,000 clones, around 90% of them singletons. Sample: peripheral blood. This receptor was identified in a man between 65 and 85 years old with acute or convalescent COVID-19. The chain links TRBV7-2 to TRBJ2-2, with a tentative D call TRBD2 (5 bases). CDR3 in amino acids: CASSLAGVAGPGELFF. CDR3 DNA sequence: TGTGCCAGCAGCTTAGCGGGAGTTGCTGGTCCCGGGGAGCTGTTTTTT.